The 14 T cell receptor beta chains presented below share a single source sample, sequenced in a study of shared clonotypes between healthy human individuals. Here immunoSEQ multiplex PCR was the method, and the copy in TCRdb shows in-frame clones only, minus some. The sample gives about 2.1 million clones, roughly 95% of which show up once; about 1.6% is in the top ten. Only CD45RO-negative cells positively selected for CCR7 counted as naive CD8 cells, so terminally differentiated effector memory CD45RA+ cells were excluded. The source material was naive CD8+ T cells from PBMCs. The receptors here all came from a man younger than 35 in good health. Some clones in this sample may be carry-over from other donors' samples.

J is TRBJ1-5 and V is TRBV19; D is uncertain. Per germline, CDR1 LNHDA and CDR2 SQIVND (reference sequence). The V gene lost 4 bases and the J gene lost 2 bases, with 9 bases spanning the gap. The CDR3 has 14 residues. The CDR3 is CASSTWGGNQPQHF. CDR3 in DNA: TGTGCCAGTAGTACCTGGGGAGGCAATCAGCCCCAGCATTTT.

This clone was observed once. At one boundary the junction diverges from the germline segment, which might be a read error. The CDR3 sequence is CASSLARNIGELFF. The CDR3 DNA reads as TGCGCCAGCAGCTTGGCCCGGAACATCGGGGAGCTGTTTTTT. The chain couples TRBV5-1 to TRBJ2-2; D unclear. CDR3 length: 14 residues. CDR1 and CDR2 (germline): SGHRS, YFSETQ.

The chain joins TRBV5-4 to TRBJ1-5, with D perhaps TRBD1 (6 bases). With 1 base removed from V and 5 bases from J, the gap between germline ends came to 13 bases. The CDR3 covers 15 residues. Looked up from germline, CDR1 is SGHNT and CDR2 is YYREEE (reference sequence). The CDR3 protein is CASSLWGALDQPQHF. The CDR3 DNA follows: TGTGCCAGCAGCTTGTGGGGGGCCTTGGATCAGCCCCAGCATTTT.

The CDR3 sequence is CASSDIRGQSGSTNYEQYF. CDR3 nucleotides: TGTGCCAGCAGCGACATCAGGGGGCAGAGCGGGAGTACGAACTACGAGCAGTACTTC. The chain has TRBV5-6 and TRBJ2-7, with D possibly called TRBD1 or TRBD2 (8 bases each). V shed 4 bases and J shed 3 bases, with 29 bases lying between them. Germline CDR1 reads SGHDT; CDR2 reads YYEEEE. The length of the CDR3 is 19 residues.

V and J are TRBV18 and TRBJ2-7; 14 positions agree with TRBD2. V dropped 3 bases and J dropped 6; count of bases not matched to a gene: 4. Germline V gene data show CDR1 as KGHSH and CDR2 as LQKENI. The CDR3 runs to 15 residues. The CDR3 DNA sequence: TGTGCCAGCTCACCGACTAGCGGGAGGGGGAGCGAGCAGTACTTC. Amino acid sequence: CASSPTSGRGSEQYF.

The chain employs TRBV9 and TRBJ2-1; perhaps TRBD1 as D (7 bases). Trimming removed 3 bases at V and 7 bases at J, with 20 bases between. The CDR3 covers 16 residues. Germline V gene data show CDR1 as SGDLS and CDR2 as YYNGEE. DNA for the CDR3: TGTGCCAGCAGCGCCACTGGAGGGGGCCTTGGTAATGAGCAGTTCTTC. Translation: CASSATGGGLGNEQFF.

The J gene is TRBJ1-3, the V gene TRBV28; D not certain. This CDR3 has 14 amino acids. V dropped 4 bases and J dropped 3 bases, with 10 bases sitting between them. The germline V gene encodes CDR1 MDHEN and CDR2 SYDVKM. The CDR3 DNA sequence: TGTGCCAGCAGTTATTCCAAGGGTGGAAACACCATATATTTT. Translation: CASSYSKGGNTIYF.

The rearrangement joins TRBV5-5 to TRBJ2-7; TRBD1 or TRBD2 may be the D gene (5 bases each). Germline CDR1 SGHKS, CDR2 YYEKEE (reference sequence). V was pared by 5 bases and J by 3 bases, with 21 bases between. This CDR3 has 16 amino acids. DNA for the CDR3: TGTGCCAGCAGATTCACGTCCACCGGGACCTACTACGAGCAGTACTTC. This translates into CASRFTSTGTYYEQYF.

J is TRBJ2-7 and V is TRBV4-2; 12 nucleotides align to TRBD2. The J segment lost 0 bases and the V segment lost 2 bases, leaving 11 bases of the junction unmatched. The CDR3 loop spans 19 amino acids. Germline CDR1 and CDR2: LGHNA and YNFKEQ. CDR3 loop: CASSQPLTSGRKNSYEQYF. The DNA of the CDR3 is TGTGCCAGCAGCCAACCCTTGACTAGCGGGAGAAAAAACTCCTACGAGCAGTACTTC.

V and J are TRBV6-6 and TRBJ1-2, with D tentatively TRBD1 (5 bases). V lost 2 bases and J lost 6, with 16 bases in between. Per the germline V gene, CDR1 is MNHNY and CDR2 is SVGAGI (reference sequence). This CDR3 is 15 amino acids long. CDR3 amino acids: CASSYGREGGDGYTF. CDR3 coding DNA: TGTGCCAGCAGTTACGGCCGGGAAGGAGGGGATGGCTACACCTTC.

CDR3 region: CASSLDSSYNEQFF. The CDR3 DNA is TGTGCCAGCAGCCTGGACAGTTCCTACAATGAGCAGTTCTTC. The V and J genes are TRBV6-4 and TRBJ2-1, with TRBD1 as a possible D gene (6 bases). Germline-derived CDR1 and CDR2 are MRHNA and SNTAGT. The germline V and J ends were trimmed by 6 bases and 1 base, with 10 bases remaining between them. The CDR3 sequence is 14 residues long.

The V call is TRBV7-9, the J call TRBJ2-2; D is unresolved. The CDR3 runs 14 residues. The germline V and J ends were trimmed by 5 bases and 6 bases, with 13 bases remaining between them. Germline V gives CDR1 SEHNR, CDR2 FQNEAQ (reference sequence). This chain's CDR3 is CASSPAPAPGELFF. The CDR3 DNA follows: TGTGCCAGCAGCCCCGCCCCGGCACCCGGGGAGCTGTTTTTT.

The rearrangement uses TRBV19 and TRBJ2-2, with 12 bases lining up with TRBD1. This CDR3 comprises 20 residues. Trimming at V came to 2 bases and at J to 5 bases, leaving 15 bases not matched to a gene. Germline-derived CDR1 and CDR2 are LNHDA and SQIVND (reference sequence). The CDR3 sequence: CASSITGGTGGHLSTGELFF. Written as DNA, the CDR3 is TGTGCCAGTAGTATAACCGGAGGGACAGGGGGCCACCTATCGACCGGGGAGCTGTTTTTT.

CDR3 coding DNA: TGTGCCAGCAGCTTGGAGAGCCTCTACGAGCAGTACTTC. It encodes CASSLESLYEQYF. The chain has TRBV5-5 and TRBJ2-7; no firm D call. There are 13 residues in the CDR3. In germline, CDR1 is SGHKS, CDR2 YYEKEE (reference sequence). The V end lost 0 bases, the J end lost 3 bases, and 7 bases lay between the germline ends. Using reference TRBV5-5 and TRBJ2-7 for the parts outside the CDR3, the full variable domain is DAGVTQSPTHLIKTRGQQVTLRCSPISGHKSVSWYQQVLGQGPQFIFQYYEKEERGRGNFPDRFSARQFPNYSSELNVNALLLGDSALYLCASSLESLYEQYFGPGTRLTVT.